This entry lists 25 T cell receptor beta chains sequenced from one sample in a study of T cell responses to AZD1222 COVID-19 vaccine. Sequenced by immunoSEQ multiplex PCR; TCRdb stores in-frame clones only, minus some. The table has roughly 140,000 clones, around 90% seen once. Source: peripheral blood, taken 28 days after the second AZD1222 dose. These TCRs come from an adult who received the AZD1222 COVID-19 vaccine.

This clone has only a few counts. The chain uses TRBV29-1 and TRBJ1-2; D unclear. Trimming left V 7 bases short and J 3 bases short, with 15 bases between. Germline V gene sequence: CDR1 SQVTM, CDR2 ANQGSEA. There are 13 residues in the CDR3. The CDR3: CSAQTDGYYGYTF. CDR3 bases: TGCAGCGCCCAGACGGACGGTTACTATGGCTACACCTTC.

CDR3 DNA: TGTGCCAGCAGGAGGACAGGGGGCAATCAGCCCCAGCATTTT. Translated, it gives CASRRTGGNQPQHF. The chain recombines TRBV7-2 with TRBJ1-5; 9 bases fit TRBD1. CDR1 and CDR2 (germline): SGHTA, FQGNSA. The trim removed 6 bases at V and 2 bases at J, leaving 2 bases unmatched. The CDR3 has 14 amino acids.

This rearrangement joins TRBV5-5 to TRBJ2-2; no definite D call. Germline CDR1 reads SGHKS; CDR2 reads YYEKEE (reference sequence). The CDR3 covers 12 residues. The germline V and J ends were trimmed by 5 bases and 6 bases, with 8 bases remaining between them. The CDR3 DNA sequence: TGTGCCAGCAGTGGGGAATCCGGGGAGCTGTTTTTT. Protein sequence: CASSGESGELFF.

V usage is TRBV19 and J usage is TRBJ2-2; TRBD2 aligns across 13 bases. The length of the CDR3 is 15 residues. After removal of 6 bases from V and 5 bases from J, the junction contained 3 bases not matched to a gene. Germline CDR1 reads LNHDA; CDR2 reads SQIVND (reference sequence). The CDR3 nucleotides read TGTGCCAGTAGAAGACTAGCGGGAGGAACCGGGGAGCTGTTTTTT. Its protein is CASRRLAGGTGELFF.

Comments on this clone: This sample includes further DNA sequences coding for the same CDR3. The chain employs TRBV28 and TRBJ2-7, with D perhaps given as TRBD1 or TRBD2 (6 bases each). The length of the CDR3 is 13 residues. Germline values: CDR1 MDHEN, CDR2 SYDVKM. Trimming shortened V by 6 bases and J by 3 bases, and 12 bases separated the two germline ends. CDR3 bases: TGTGCCAGCAGCTTACGGGGGCTCTACGAGCAGTACTTC. This sequence encodes CASSLRGLYEQYF.

The rearrangement joins TRBV5-4 to TRBJ1-2; D gene uncertain. In germline, CDR1 is SGHNT, CDR2 YYREEE (reference sequence). The CDR3 is made up of 12 amino acids. The germline V and J ends were trimmed by 2 bases and 6 bases, with 8 bases remaining between them. The CDR3 DNA reads as TGTGCCAGCAGCTTCTTGGGCGATGGCTACACCTTC. It is translated as CASSFLGDGYTF.

The chain recombines TRBV27 with TRBJ2-2; D perhaps matches TRBD1 (5 bases). Germline assignment: CDR1 MNHEY and CDR2 SMNVEV (reference sequence). The CDR3 sequence is 16 residues long. V dropped 7 bases and J dropped 1 base, with 16 bases sitting between them. CDR3 sequence: CASNTGPSWNTGELFF. The CDR3 DNA is TGTGCCAGCAACACAGGCCCCAGCTGGAACACCGGGGAGCTGTTTTTT.

This clone was seen a few times. The chain uses TRBV7-8 and TRBJ1-3; the D gene is possibly TRBD1 (6 bases). Germline CDR1 is SGHVS and CDR2 is FQNEAQ. The CDR3 loop spans 16 amino acids. V lost 1 base and J 2 bases, leaving 12 bases between the germline ends. CDR3 sequence: CASSLERGAAGNTIYF. In DNA form, the CDR3 reads TGTGCCAGCAGCTTAGAACGGGGGGCCGCTGGAAACACCATATATTTT.

This clone was observed a single time. V gene TRBV5-6 combines with J gene TRBJ2-7; 7 nucleotides line up with TRBD1. This CDR3 is 14 amino acids long. Trimming at V came to 4 bases and at J to 5 bases, leaving 9 bases not matched to a gene. The germline CDR1 and CDR2 sequences are SGHDT and YYEEEE. In DNA, the CDR3 is TGTGCCAGCAGCAGAACAGGGGTTCGGGACGAGCAGTACTTC. This encodes CASSRTGVRDEQYF.

This rearrangement joins TRBV11-3 to TRBJ2-7; D gene unclear. This CDR3 contains 13 residues. Germline lookup yields CDR1 SGHNT and CDR2 YENEEA. The V end lost 4 bases, the J end lost 4 bases, and 11 bases lay between the germline ends. Here the CDR3 DNA reads TGTGCCAGCAGCTCCTTGGACGGGTACGAGCAGTACTTC. This gives the protein CASSSLDGYEQYF.

The chain recombines TRBV15 with TRBJ2-5, with a tentative D call TRBD1 (5 bases). V was cut by 0 bases and J by 1 base, with 6 bases left in between. The CDR3 has 14 amino acids. CDR1 and CDR2 (germline): LNHNV, YYDKDF (reference sequence). The CDR3 DNA reads TGTGCCACCAGCAGAGAGGACACCCAAGAGACCCAGTACTTC. As protein: CATSREDTQETQYF.

The rearrangement links TRBV7-2 to TRBJ2-7; no firm D call. CDR3 length: 13 residues. V was shortened by 5 bases and J by 0 bases, with 8 bases between the two germline ends. Germline CDR1 reads SGHTA; CDR2 reads FQGNSA. The CDR3 reads CASSQTLSYEQYF. Here the CDR3 DNA reads TGTGCCAGCAGCCAGACCCTCTCCTACGAGCAGTACTTC.

The rearrangement joins TRBV28 to TRBJ2-3; D might be TRBD1 (6 bases). The V gene's germline CDR1 is MDHEN and CDR2 SYDVKM. Between the trimmed V and J ends, which lost 5 bases and 0 bases, there was a span of 12 bases. The CDR3 is made up of 15 amino acids. The DNA of the CDR3 is TGTGCCAGCAGTGCGAGGACAGCAAGCACAGATACGCAGTATTTT. It yields the protein CASSARTASTDTQYF. The full variable domain, completed using reference TRBV28 and TRBJ2-3, is DVKVTQSSRYLVKRTGEKVFLECVQDMDHENMFWYRQDPGLGLRLIYFSYDVKMKEKGDIPEGYSVSREKKERFSLILESASTNQTSMYLCASSARTASTDTQYFGPGTRLTVL.

This rearrangement joins TRBV7-7 to TRBJ1-1; 8 bases fit TRBD1. J lost 1 base, V lost 5 bases, and 3 bases had no gene match. This CDR3 region has 14 residues. Per the germline V gene, CDR1 is SSHAT and CDR2 is FNYEAQ (reference sequence). CDR3 sequence (DNA): TGTGCCAGCAGCCCCGGACAGGGGAACACTGAAGCTTTCTTT. Translation gives CASSPGQGNTEAFF.

This sequence joins TRBV5-1 and TRBJ2-5; no clear D gene. Deletions cut 7 bases from V and 4 bases from J, with 20 bases between. This CDR3 spans 15 amino acids. The germline CDR1 and CDR2 sequences are SGHRS and YFSETQ. The CDR3 protein is CASLGYPDPRETQYF. CDR3 bases: TGCGCCAGCCTCGGCTACCCTGACCCCAGAGAGACCCAGTACTTC.

This chain connects TRBV28 to TRBJ2-1; no reliable D call. Looked up from germline, CDR1 is MDHEN and CDR2 is SYDVKM. V lost 1 base to trimming and J lost 9 bases, with 10 bases between them. The CDR3 sequence is 13 residues long. The CDR3 spells CASSLFPSGEQFF. The CDR3 region has the DNA TGTGCCAGCAGTTTATTTCCCTCGGGTGAGCAGTTCTTC.

The V and J genes are TRBV15 and TRBJ1-2; D possibly corresponds to TRBD1 (5 bases). V gave up 5 bases and J gave up 4 bases, with 20 bases separating them. Germline assignment: CDR1 LNHNV and CDR2 YYDKDF (reference sequence). This CDR3 contains 16 residues. CDR3 protein: CATSGDGEAQGYGYTF. In DNA, the CDR3 is TGTGCCACCAGCGGTGATGGGGAGGCCCAGGGCTATGGCTACACCTTC.

This chain uses TRBV7-9 with TRBJ2-7, with a possible D match to TRBD1 (6 bases). The CDR3 contains 14 residues. CDR1 is SEHNR, CDR2 FQNEAQ, per germline (reference sequence). V dropped 1 base and J dropped 3 bases, with 10 bases sitting between them. CDR3 sequence (DNA): TGTGCCAGCAGCTTAGGGCAGGGACACTACGAGCAGTACTTC. It encodes CASSLGQGHYEQYF.

The chain uses TRBV2 and TRBJ1-3; D gene ambiguous. Germline values: CDR1 SNHLY, CDR2 FYNNEI. V gave up 6 bases and J gave up 1 base, with 13 bases separating them. The CDR3 has 15 amino acids. The DNA for the CDR3 is TGTGCCAGCAGCCAATCGGGCAGGTCTGGAAACACCATATATTTT. Translation gives CASSQSGRSGNTIYF.

The chain links TRBV2 to TRBJ1-4; D gene unclear. CDR1 and CDR2 from the germline V gene are SNHLY and FYNNEI. The CDR3 is 13 residues long. V shed 7 bases and J shed 0 bases, with 6 bases lying between them. CDR3 amino acids: CASKRSTNEKLFF. As DNA, the CDR3 is TGTGCCAGCAAACGGTCAACTAATGAAAAACTGTTTTTT.

The chain carries TRBV7-8 and TRBJ2-7, with a tentative D call TRBD2 (5 bases). With 1 base removed from V and 6 bases from J, the gap between germline ends came to 13 bases. The CDR3 loop spans 14 amino acids. Germline-derived CDR1 and CDR2 are SGHVS and FQNEAQ. For the CDR3, the DNA is TGTGCCAGCAGCTTAGGGACGGGGAGCACCGAGCAGTACTTC. It is translated as CASSLGTGSTEQYF.

The rearrangement joins TRBV15 to TRBJ1-5; TRBD1 matches at 7 bases. CDR1 LNHNV and CDR2 YYDKDF come from the germline V gene (reference sequence). J lost 4 bases, V lost 1 base, and 4 bases had no gene match. The CDR3 extends over 15 amino acids. CDR3 DNA sequence: TGTGCCACCAGCAGAGCAACAGGGGTAAATCAGCCCCAGCATTTT. Protein: CATSRATGVNQPQHF.

The chain combines TRBV24-1 with TRBJ1-5; D remains unclear. The V and J ends lost 1 base and 2 bases respectively, with 5 bases between them. The CDR3 has 14 residues. The germline gives CDR1 KGHDR, CDR2 SFDVKD. The CDR3 DNA follows: TGTGCCACCAGTGATTTTTCTGGCAATCAGCCCCAGCATTTT. This codes for CATSDFSGNQPQHF.

The genes are TRBV2 and TRBJ1-3, with 8 nucleotides matching TRBD1. The germline gives CDR1 SNHLY, CDR2 FYNNEI. The CDR3 loop spans 15 amino acids. Trimming cost V 3 bases and J 4 bases; bases outside gene matches: 5. The CDR3 reads CASSDLDRAGNTIYF. The CDR3 coding sequence is TGTGCCAGCAGTGACCTGGACAGGGCAGGAAACACCATATATTTT. The whole variable domain, remainder taken from reference TRBV2 and TRBJ1-3, is EPEVTQTPSHQVTQMGQEVILRCVPISNHLYFYWYRQILGQKVEFLVSFYNNEISEKSEIFDDQFSVERPDGSNFTLKIRSTKLEDSAMYFCASSDLDRAGNTIYFGEGSWLTVV.

A few counts support this clone. The V gene is TRBV5-1, the J gene TRBJ2-3; TRBD2 might be the D (6 bases). V lost 0 bases, J lost 0 bases, and 11 bases lay in between. Germline V lookup: CDR1 SGHRS, CDR2 YFSETQ. There are 16 residues in the CDR3. The CDR3 loop reads CASSLVAGFSTDTQYF. DNA of the CDR3: TGCGCCAGCAGCTTGGTCGCGGGGTTTAGCACAGATACGCAGTATTTT.